One T cell receptor beta chain is described in this entry. These data originate in a study of beta chain features in type 1 diabetes. The germline V and J ends were trimmed by 2 bases and 3 bases, with 8 bases remaining between them. CDR1 and CDR2 (germline): MNHEY, SMNVEV (reference sequence). This CDR3 contains 13 residues. All of the isolated RNA was reverse transcribed, so expressed TCRB transcripts were sequenced. Using immunoSEQ multiplex PCR, the repertoire was profiled, and TCRdb retains in-frame clones only, with some absent. The data contain some 410,000 clones, 9.5% to 12% of them singletons.

The source is a woman between 18 and 30 years old in good health. The chain couples TRBV27 to TRBJ2-7; possibly TRBD2 for D (5 bases). Sequenced material: naive CD4+ T cells from blood. The CDR3 spells CASSLGDYYEQYF. The CDR3 region has the DNA TGTGCCAGCAGTTTAGGAGACTACTACGAGCAGTACTTC.